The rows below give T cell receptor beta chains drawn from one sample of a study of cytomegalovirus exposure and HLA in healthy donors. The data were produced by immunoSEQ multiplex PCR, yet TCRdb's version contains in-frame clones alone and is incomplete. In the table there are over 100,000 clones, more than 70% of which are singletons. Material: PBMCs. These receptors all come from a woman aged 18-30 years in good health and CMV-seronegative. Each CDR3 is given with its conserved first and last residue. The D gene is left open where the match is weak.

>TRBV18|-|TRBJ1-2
CASSPLGGTANYGYTF
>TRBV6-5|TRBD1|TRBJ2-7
CASSYTTGWMHEQYF
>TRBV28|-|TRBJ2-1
CASSHAQGPYNEQFF
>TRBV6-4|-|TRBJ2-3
CASSDSGGTDTQYF
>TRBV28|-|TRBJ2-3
CASTSGVWDTQYF
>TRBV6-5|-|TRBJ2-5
CASSNTHQTQYF
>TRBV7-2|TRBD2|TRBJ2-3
CASSLASAGGPQDTQYF
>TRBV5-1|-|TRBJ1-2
CASSLGGRNYGYTF
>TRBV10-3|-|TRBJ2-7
CAISEVGTGVGYEQYF
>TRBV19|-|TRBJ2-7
CASIYRGEQYF
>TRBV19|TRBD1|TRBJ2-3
CASRQGARKDTQYF
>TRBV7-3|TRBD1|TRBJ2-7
CASSPGQGFGYEQYF
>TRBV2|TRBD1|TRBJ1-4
CASSPQGTNEKLFF
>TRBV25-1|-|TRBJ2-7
CASSDEAPVGRGRAKQYF
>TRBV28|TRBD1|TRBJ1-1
CASSLSGTGGPEAFF
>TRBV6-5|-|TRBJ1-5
CASNKNRYSNQPQHF
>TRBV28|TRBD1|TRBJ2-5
CASSTGGPETQYF
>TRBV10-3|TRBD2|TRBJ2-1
CAISEPSGASSNEQFF
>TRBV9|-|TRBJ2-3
CASSPPEWDTQYF
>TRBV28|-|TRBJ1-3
CATLTLDNPTIYF
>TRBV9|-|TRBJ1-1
CASSGPSGNTEAFF
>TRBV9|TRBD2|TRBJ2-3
CASSVGTSGGTDTQYF
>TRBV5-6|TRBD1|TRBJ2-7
CASSVGWTGGEQYF
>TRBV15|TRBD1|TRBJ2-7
CATSRGGQANEQYF
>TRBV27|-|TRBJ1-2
CASSLSQVGSVEGYTF
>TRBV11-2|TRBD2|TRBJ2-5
CASSFSGGAVETQYF
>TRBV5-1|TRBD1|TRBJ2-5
CASSSGGTQYF
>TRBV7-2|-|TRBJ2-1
CASSPTSSRGEQFF
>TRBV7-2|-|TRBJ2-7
CASSLVGGPPYEQYF
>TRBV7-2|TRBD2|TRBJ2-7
CASSTSSGRSYEQYF
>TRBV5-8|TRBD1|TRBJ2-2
CASSGDSLTGELFF
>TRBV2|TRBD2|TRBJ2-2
CASRREGAGELFF
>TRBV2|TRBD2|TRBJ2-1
CASDERGPYNEQFF
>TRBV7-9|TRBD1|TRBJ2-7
CASSPRQRTGPVTYEQYF
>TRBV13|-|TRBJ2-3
CASSSRLLLGTQYF
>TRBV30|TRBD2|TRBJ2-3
CAWRPSGSIDTQYF
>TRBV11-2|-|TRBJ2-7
CASSPQWDNYEQYF
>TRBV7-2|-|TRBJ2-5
CASSLSGPQETQYF
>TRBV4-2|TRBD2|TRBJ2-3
CASSPRTSGSTDTQYF
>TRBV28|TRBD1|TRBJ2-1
CASSSPGQGAVDEQFF
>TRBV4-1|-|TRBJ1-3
CASSRETGSFNTIYF
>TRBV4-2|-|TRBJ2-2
CASSQEIGTGELFF
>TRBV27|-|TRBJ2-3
CASSSPPRGSDTQYF
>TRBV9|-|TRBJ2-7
CASSVGVSYEQYF
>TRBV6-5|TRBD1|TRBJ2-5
CASSYSYGQGTETQYF
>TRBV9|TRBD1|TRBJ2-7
CASSAWGTGGYEQYF
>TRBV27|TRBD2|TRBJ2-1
CASSSHYLKAGGPGNEQFF
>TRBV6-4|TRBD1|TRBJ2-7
CASSETGGGEYEQYF
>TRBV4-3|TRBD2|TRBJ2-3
CASSQERGGADTQYF
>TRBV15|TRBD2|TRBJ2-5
CATSRVSGGESETQYF
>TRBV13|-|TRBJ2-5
CASSLGQQETQYF
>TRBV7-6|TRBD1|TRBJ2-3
CASSFPDRGQGDTQYF
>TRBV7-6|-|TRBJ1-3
CASSPTQNTIYF
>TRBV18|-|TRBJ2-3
CASQEGQSTDTQYF
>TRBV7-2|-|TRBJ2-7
CASSQLLGGEQYF
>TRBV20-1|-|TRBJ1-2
CSARTIRGYTF
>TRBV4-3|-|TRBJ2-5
CASSPGGPETQYF
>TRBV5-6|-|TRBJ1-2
CASSLGRAGGGYTF
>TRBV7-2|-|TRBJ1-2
CASSSSRQVAYGYTF